This T cell receptor (beta chain) is drawn from a study of blood T cell repertoires in COVID-19. Measured with immunoSEQ multiplex PCR; TCRdb has only the in-frame clones, and not every one. The sample shows roughly 120,000 clones, 70% to 90% of them seen only once. Germline CDR1 SGHVS, CDR2 FQNEAQ. This CDR3 is built from 14 residues. Trimming cost V 6 bases and J 6 bases, with 18 bases left between them. This chain uses TRBV7-8 with TRBJ2-7; D possibly corresponds to TRBD1 (6 bases). The sequence derives from a man aged 35 to 55 with acute or convalescent COVID-19. Sequenced material: peripheral blood. In DNA, the CDR3 is TGTGCCAGCAGTCGGGGCAGGGGCGCGCGCGAGCAGTACTTC. Translating gives CASSRGRGAREQYF.